A selection of T cell receptor beta chains follows, all from one sample in a study of T cell responses to AZD1222 COVID-19 vaccine. TCRdb's copy holds only in-frame clones and misses some; the assay was immunoSEQ multiplex PCR. Among some 150,000 clones listed, 85% to 95% were seen once. The specimen comprised peripheral blood, sampled on day 0 of MenACWY control vaccination. The receptors stem from an adult in good health. Each CDR3 is given with its conserved first and last residue. D genes are given only for firm matches. Only part of the rows carry a size: once, few, many, or a class if the clone is expanded.

j_call d_call clone_size v_call cdr3_aa cdr3_nt
TRBJ1-1 - - TRBV9 CASSAYGGNTEAFF TGTGCCAGCAGCGCGTACGGGGGGAACACTGAAGCTTTCTTT
TRBJ2-5 TRBD1 - TRBV2 CASSWTGAKETQYF TGTGCCAGCAGTTGGACAGGGGCAAAAGAGACCCAGTACTTC
TRBJ1-5 - - TRBV3-1/TRBV3-2 CASSGGTSNQPQHF TGTGCCAGCAGTGGGGGTACTAGCAATCAGCCCCAGCATTTT
TRBJ2-1 - - TRBV19 CASSIVLEWYNEQFF TGTGCCAGTAGTATTGTCCTAGAATGGTACAATGAGCAGTTCTTC
TRBJ1-2 - - TRBV27 CASPPHWGDYGYTF TGTGCCAGCCCGCCACACTGGGGCGACTATGGCTACACCTTC
TRBJ1-1 - - TRBV5-4 CASSKGWWEATNTEAFF TGTGCCAGCAGCAAAGGGTGGTGGGAGGCGACGAACACTGAAGCTTTCTTT
TRBJ1-6 - - TRBV3-1/TRBV3-2 CASSQVRYNSPLHF TGTGCCAGCAGCCAAGTCAGGTATAATTCACCCCTCCACTTT
TRBJ1-2 - - TRBV4-2 CASSQGELYGYTF TGTGCCAGCAGCCAGGGGGAGCTGTATGGCTACACCTTC
TRBJ1-6 - - TRBV7-9 CASTDLRSPLHF TGTGCCAGTACCGACCTTAGGTCACCCCTCCACTTT
TRBJ2-5 - - TRBV25-1 CASSETSGLETQYF TGTGCCAGCAGTGAAACGTCGGGCCTGGAGACCCAGTACTTC
TRBJ1-4 TRBD1 - TRBV15 CATSRATGLREKLFF TGTGCCACCAGCAGAGCGACAGGGTTACGGGAAAAACTGTTTTTT
TRBJ1-1 - - TRBV6-5 CASNRPGVGAFF TGTGCCAGCAACCGGCCGGGTGTCGGAGCTTTCTTT
TRBJ1-2 - - TRBV4-1 CASSQGLEGNYGYTF TGCGCCAGCAGCCAAGGTCTGGAAGGGAACTATGGCTACACCTTC
TRBJ2-5 - - TRBV6-5 CASSRFGETQYF TGTGCCAGCAGCAGGTTTGGAGAGACCCAGTACTTC
TRBJ1-4 - - TRBV30 CAGDRTSPTNEKLFF TGTGCCGGGGACCGGACGAGTCCAACTAATGAAAAACTGTTTTTT
TRBJ2-7 - - TRBV20-1 CSALGSYEQYF TGCAGTGCTTTAGGATCCTACGAGCAGTACTTC
TRBJ1-3 TRBD1 - TRBV9 CASSATGNSGNTIYF TGTGCCAGCAGCGCGACAGGGAACTCTGGAAACACCATATATTTT
TRBJ1-2 TRBD1 - TRBV28 CASRPGTAYGYTF TGTGCCAGCAGGCCCGGGACAGCCTATGGCTACACCTTC
TRBJ1-5 - - TRBV12-3/TRBV12-4 CASSLRLEGPQHF TGTGCCAGCAGTCTGAGGCTAGAAGGGCCCCAGCATTTT
TRBJ2-1 TRBD2 - TRBV2 CASTEGSSGKGEQFF TGTGCCAGCACCGAGGGGTCTAGCGGGAAAGGTGAGCAGTTCTTC
TRBJ1-1 - - TRBV19 CASSIEGGDTEAFF TGTGCCAGTAGTATTGAAGGGGGTGACACTGAAGCTTTCTTT
TRBJ2-5 - - TRBV2 CASTIQGPGETQYF TGTGCCAGCACCATACAGGGACCCGGCGAGACCCAGTACTTC
TRBJ2-1 - - TRBV7-8 CASSLAPSVSGNEQFF TGTGCCAGCAGCTTAGCGCCGTCTGTTTCTGGCAATGAGCAGTTCTTC
TRBJ2-3 TRBD1 - TRBV5-6 CASSLGGHTDTQYF TGTGCCAGCAGCTTAGGGGGCCACACAGATACGCAGTATTTT
TRBJ1-1 - - TRBV5-1 CASSSPYTRNTEAFF TGCGCCAGCAGCTCACCATACACAAGGAACACTGAAGCTTTCTTT
TRBJ1-4 - - TRBV25-1 CASSEGQVTNEKLFF TGTGCCAGCAGTGAAGGACAAGTTACTAATGAAAAACTGTTTTTT
TRBJ1-3 - - TRBV6-1 CASSESLWNTIYF TGTGCCAGCAGTGAAAGTTTGTGGAACACCATATATTTT
TRBJ1-4 TRBD1 - TRBV9 CASSVGTGGGDEKLFF TGTGCCAGCAGCGTAGGGACAGGGGGTGGAGATGAAAAACTGTTTTTT
TRBJ1-2 TRBD1 - TRBV7-2 CASSHPGQGSYGYTF TGTGCCAGCAGCCATCCGGGACAGGGGTCCTATGGCTACACCTTC
TRBJ1-1 TRBD1 - TRBV6-6 CASNIQGVNEAFF TGTGCCAGCAATATACAGGGGGTGAATGAAGCTTTCTTT
TRBJ1-1 TRBD1 - TRBV6-5 CASSWTGEGNTEAFF TGTGCCAGCAGCTGGACAGGGGAGGGGAACACTGAAGCTTTCTTT
TRBJ2-7 TRBD2 - TRBV15 CATSRARGLAGESYEQYF TGTGCCACCAGCAGAGCCCGGGGACTAGCGGGAGAGTCCTACGAGCAGTACTTC
TRBJ2-7 - - TRBV11-2 CASSPATGSYEQYF TGTGCCAGCAGCCCAGCCACAGGTTCCTACGAGCAGTACTTC
TRBJ1-5 - - TRBV4-1 CASSQAGSNQPQHF TGCGCCAGCAGCCAAGCCGGCAGTAATCAGCCCCAGCATTTT
TRBJ1-2 - - TRBV4-2 CASSRGVKDGYTF TGTGCCAGCAGCCGTGGGGTGAAGGATGGCTACACCTTC
TRBJ2-1 TRBD1 - TRBV18 CASSPPGQGVYEQFF TGTGCCAGCTCACCTCCGGGACAGGGGGTCTATGAGCAGTTCTTC
TRBJ1-5 - - TRBV10-3 CATQGMGRESQPQHF TGTGCCACCCAGGGGATGGGCAGGGAAAGCCAGCCCCAGCATTTT
TRBJ1-3 - - TRBV23-1 CASSQGTISGNTIYF TGCGCCAGCAGTCAGGGGACGATCTCTGGAAACACCATATATTTT
TRBJ1-5 - few TRBV19 CASSTDSNQPQHF TGTGCCAGTAGTACTGACAGCAATCAGCCCCAGCATTTT
TRBJ1-6 - few TRBV10-3 CAISGLGANSPLHF TGTGCCATCAGTGGATTAGGGGCGAATTCACCCCTCCACTTT
TRBJ2-7 TRBD2 - TRBV28 CASSPLYAAGGHEQYF TGTGCCAGCAGCCCGTTGTATGCAGCGGGAGGACACGAGCAGTACTTC
TRBJ1-2 - - TRBV19 CASSRGAGLYGYTF TGTGCCAGTAGTCGTGGGGCGGGACTCTATGGCTACACCTTC
TRBJ2-1 TRBD2 - TRBV11-2 CASSLGLADYNEQFF TGTGCCAGCAGCTTAGGACTAGCGGATTACAATGAGCAGTTCTTC
TRBJ1-1 - - TRBV7-8 CASSPGTANTEAFF TGTGCCAGCAGCCCCGGGACGGCGAACACTGAAGCTTTCTTT
TRBJ2-7 - - TRBV19 CASTPDSLSYEQYF TGTGCCAGTACCCCGGACAGCCTCTCCTACGAGCAGTACTTC
TRBJ1-1 TRBD1 - TRBV7-3 CASSLTGAGTEAFF TGTGCCAGCAGCTTGACAGGGGCCGGCACTGAAGCTTTCTTT